The rows below give T cell receptor beta chains drawn from one sample of a study of T-cell memory formation after mild COVID-19. In TCRdb, the 5' RACE reads were re-called with MiXCR into one record per CDR3 protein. Of around 340,000 distinct CDR3 sequences listed, roughly 13% are singletons. Sample: PBMCs or a T cell subset sorted from them (not recorded which). Every receptor here comes from a man younger than 30 who had mild COVID-19 (a few samples of this study predate the infection). Cell type and time point are not known. Each CDR3 is given with its conserved first and last residue. A D gene is named only where the DNA matches it firmly. Clone size is given for some rows only: seen once, a few or many times, or a class if the clone is expanded.

abundance	v_gene	d_gene	j_gene	CDR3nt	CDR3aa
-	TRBV5-1	-	TRBJ2-7	TGCGCCAGCAGCCCACAAGGGTGGGTCGGTAGGTACTTC	CASSPQGWVGRYF
few	TRBV4-2	-	TRBJ1-4	TGTGCCAGCAGCCAAGATCCCCGTTTGGGGGAAAATGAAAAACTGTTTTTT	CASSQDPRLGENEKLFF
few	TRBV25-1	-	TRBJ2-3	TGTGCCAGCAGTGACTATCAGGTTTCGACAGATACGCAGTATTTT	CASSDYQVSTDTQYF
few	TRBV5-1	-	TRBJ1-1	TGCGCCAGCCGGGGGAGGTTCCTCGGGGTGAACACTGAAGCTTTCTTT	CASRGRFLGVNTEAFF
-	TRBV11-2	-	TRBJ2-5	TGTGCCAGCAGCCTTAGGAACAGGGACAAACCAATCCAAGAGACCCAGTACTTC	CASSLRNRDKPIQETQYF
-	TRBV6-5	-	TRBJ2-6	TGTGCCAGCAGTTGGGGCAGAACCGGGGCCAACGTCCTGACTTTC	CASSWGRTGANVLTF
few	TRBV9	-	TRBJ2-1	TGTGCCAGCAGGAGAGCAGGGCTAACCTACAATGAGCAGTTCTTC	CASRRAGLTYNEQFF
few	TRBV5-1	-	TRBJ2-7	TGCGCCAGCAGCTTTCAAGGGGGGAATGAGCAGTACTTC	CASSFQGGNEQYF
few	TRBV11-3	TRBD2	TRBJ2-1	TGTGCCAGCAGCTTATTAGCGGGGTCCAATGAGCAGTTCTTC	CASSLLAGSNEQFF
few	TRBV20-1	TRBD1	TRBJ1-4	TGCAGTGCAGGACCCGGACAGGGAAATGAAAAACTGTTTTTT	CSAGPGQGNEKLFF
-	TRBV4-1	-	TRBJ2-3	TGCGCCAGCAGCCAAGTCCGGAGAGGCACAGATACGCAGTATTTT	CASSQVRRGTDTQYF
few	TRBV7-9	TRBD2	TRBJ2-1	TGTGCCAGCAGCTTCAGCGGGGGGCTCTCCTACAATGAGCAGTTCTTC	CASSFSGGLSYNEQFF
few	TRBV5-1	TRBD1	TRBJ2-1	TGCGCCAGCTCTGCTGGACAGGGATCGAATGAGCAGTTCTTC	CASSAGQGSNEQFF
-	TRBV11-3	TRBD1	TRBJ1-5	TGTGCCAGCAGCCCCGACAGGGAGGCGGGTCAGCCCCAGCATTTT	CASSPDREAGQPQHF
many	TRBV5-1	-	TRBJ1-2	TGCGCCAGCAGCTTGGACGTGGGTACTTATGGCTACACCTTC	CASSLDVGTYGYTF
few	TRBV19	-	TRBJ1-2	TGTGCCAGTAGTACGAGGGCAGGATTGAGTGGCTACACCTTC	CASSTRAGLSGYTF
few	TRBV7-2	-	TRBJ1-1	TGTGCCAGCAGCTTATTGAGGACTGAAGCTTTCTTT	CASSLLRTEAFF
few	TRBV7-2	TRBD2	TRBJ2-7	TGTGCCAGCAGCTTAGGACCCCCGGGACTAGCGGGGGGGCCGCGGTTCTACGAGCAGTACTTC	CASSLGPPGLAGGPRFYEQYF
-	TRBV7-2	-	TRBJ2-1	TGTGCCAGCAGCTCAACAGGGCGGGGGTCCTACAATGAGCAGTTCTTC	CASSSTGRGSYNEQFF
-	TRBV5-6	-	TRBJ1-2	TGTGCCAGCAGCTTCGGTACGCAGAGCTATGGCTACACCTTC	CASSFGTQSYGYTF
-	TRBV10-2	-	TRBJ2-3	TGCGCCAGCACAGTTGGAAGCACAGATACGCAGTATTTT	CASTVGSTDTQYF
-	TRBV20-1	TRBD1	TRBJ1-5	TGCAGTGCTAGCCGCGACAGGGAGGGACAGCCCCAGCATTTT	CSASRDREGQPQHF
-	TRBV6-6	TRBD2	TRBJ2-7	TGTGCCAGCAGCACATTAGCGGGGGGCTATTCCTACGAGCAGTACTTC	CASSTLAGGYSYEQYF
few	TRBV7-2	-	TRBJ2-4	TGTGCCAGCAGCCCCCCCGGGCACATTCAGTACTTC	CASSPPGHIQYF
many	TRBV7-9	-	TRBJ2-2	TGTGCCAGCAGCCCCGAGCCCAGGGGTGGCGGGGAGCTGTTTTTT	CASSPEPRGGGELFF
-	TRBV29-1	TRBD1	TRBJ1-2	TGCAGCGTTGACCAAAACAGGGGGCCAAAGTATGGCTACACCTTC	CSVDQNRGPKYGYTF
once	TRBV30	-	TRBJ1-2	TGTGCCTGGGAAGTGTACGGGGGCGAGTATGGCTACACCTTC	CAWEVYGGEYGYTF
few	TRBV7-2	-	TRBJ2-3	TGTGCCAGCAGCTTAGGTTTACCCGCTGATACGCAGTATTTT	CASSLGLPADTQYF
-	TRBV6-5	-	TRBJ2-3	TGTGCCAGCAGACCGATCCCCCCGGTCCCGGATACGCAGTATTTT	CASRPIPPVPDTQYF
-	TRBV4-2	TRBD2	TRBJ2-5	TGTGCCAGCAGCCCCCAGGGAGCGGGGGCGGCAGAGACCCAGTACTTC	CASSPQGAGAAETQYF
-	TRBV4-1	-	TRBJ1-3	TGCGCCAGCAGTCTCAGGCCAGTAGCTGGAAACACCATATATTTT	CASSLRPVAGNTIYF
-	TRBV13	TRBD1	TRBJ2-1	TGTGCCAGCAGTTCCGACAGGGGGTGGTACAATGAGCAGTTCTTC	CASSSDRGWYNEQFF
few	TRBV20-1	TRBD2	TRBJ2-3	TGCAGTGCTAGTGCGGGGGAGGCGGATACGCAGTATTTT	CSASAGEADTQYF
few	TRBV27	TRBD1	TRBJ1-4	TGTGCCAGCAGGACCCTAACAGGGGGCGGGGGAAAACTGTTTTTT	CASRTLTGGGGKLFF
-	TRBV5-1	-	TRBJ1-1	TGCGCCAGCAGCCTGACAGGATTTATGAACACTGAAGCTTTCTTT	CASSLTGFMNTEAFF
few	TRBV25-1	TRBD2	TRBJ2-5	TGTGCCAGCAGTGATAGCGGGAATAGGCAAGAGACCCAGTACTTC	CASSDSGNRQETQYF
many	TRBV7-9	-	TRBJ1-6	TGTGCCAGCAGCTTAAGCAGTAATAATTCACCCCTCCACTTT	CASSLSSNNSPLHF
-	TRBV4-1	-	TRBJ2-2	TGCGCCAGCAGCCAAGTCGCGGAGGCGGCCGGGGAGCTGTTTTTT	CASSQVAEAAGELFF
-	TRBV7-9	TRBD1	TRBJ2-5	TGTGCCAGCAGCCGAGGACAGGGGATAGGGGAGACCCAGTACTTC	CASSRGQGIGETQYF
-	TRBV20-1	-	TRBJ2-2	TGCAGTGCTAGAGATAGGAGGAGTGGTACCGGGGAGCTGTTTTTT	CSARDRRSGTGELFF
few	TRBV20-1	-	TRBJ2-5	TGCAGTGCTAGAGACAGGGGCGATGTTGAGACCCAGTACTTC	CSARDRGDVETQYF
many	TRBV5-1	TRBD1	TRBJ2-1	TGCGCCAGCAGCTTTTTAACAGGGGATGGAGCTGAGCAGTTCTTC	CASSFLTGDGAEQFF
-	TRBV11-2	-	TRBJ2-4	TGTGCCAGCAGCTTAGTTAGGGGCAGGGCGGCCAAAAACATTCAGTACTTC	CASSLVRGRAAKNIQYF
-	TRBV14	-	TRBJ2-1	TGTGCCAGCAGCCAAGTAGGAGGGGGCCCCTACAATGAGCAGTTCTTC	CASSQVGGGPYNEQFF
few	TRBV9	TRBD1	TRBJ1-1	TGTGCCAGCAGCGTAGATCGAGACAGGGGCTCTGAAGCTTTCTTT	CASSVDRDRGSEAFF
-	TRBV18	-	TRBJ1-6	TGTGCCAGCTCACCGGAACAGGGAAATTCACCCCTCCACTTT	CASSPEQGNSPLHF
few	TRBV6-6	-	TRBJ2-5	TGTGCCAGCAGTCATGGGACTGATCAAGAGACCCAGTACTTC	CASSHGTDQETQYF
-	TRBV5-1	-	TRBJ2-5	TGCGCCAGCGCTCGTCAGGGACGGGGGGAGACCCAGTACTTC	CASARQGRGETQYF